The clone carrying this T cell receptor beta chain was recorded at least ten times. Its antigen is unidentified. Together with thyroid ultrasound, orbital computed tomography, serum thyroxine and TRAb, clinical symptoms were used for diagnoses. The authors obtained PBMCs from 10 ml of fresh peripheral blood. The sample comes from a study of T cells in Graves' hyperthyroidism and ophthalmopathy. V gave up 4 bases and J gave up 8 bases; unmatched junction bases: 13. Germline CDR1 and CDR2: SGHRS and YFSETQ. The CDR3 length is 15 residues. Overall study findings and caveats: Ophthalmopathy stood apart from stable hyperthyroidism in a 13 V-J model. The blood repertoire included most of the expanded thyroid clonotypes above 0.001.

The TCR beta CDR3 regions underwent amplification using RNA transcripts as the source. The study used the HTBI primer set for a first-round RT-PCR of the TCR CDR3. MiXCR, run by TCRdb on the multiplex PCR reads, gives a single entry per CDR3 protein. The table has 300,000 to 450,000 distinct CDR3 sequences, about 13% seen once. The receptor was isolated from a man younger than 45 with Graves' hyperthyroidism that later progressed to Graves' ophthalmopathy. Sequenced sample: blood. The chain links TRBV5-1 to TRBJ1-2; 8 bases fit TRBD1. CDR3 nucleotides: TGCGCCAGCAGCGCCCCGGACAGGGCTGGTGGCGGCTACACCTTC. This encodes CASSAPDRAGGGYTF.